A single sample gave rise to the 3 T cell receptor beta chains below, sequenced in a study of blood T cell repertoires in COVID-19. The repertoire was sequenced with immunoSEQ multiplex PCR; TCRdb's copy has only in-frame clones and lacks some. The data show some 490,000 clones, approximately 86% seen once. The sequencing input was PBMCs or T cells enriched from blood (not recorded which). The receptors come from a woman aged 55-70 years who had recovered from COVID-19.

The chain couples TRBV24-1 to TRBJ2-1; D is unresolved. The germline CDR1 and CDR2 sequences are KGHDR and SFDVKD. The V end lost 6 bases, the J end lost 9 bases, and 11 bases lay between the germline ends. This CDR3 region has 12 residues. The CDR3 here is CATSREFGEQFF. In DNA, the CDR3 is TGTGCCACCAGTAGAGAGTTTGGTGAGCAGTTCTTC.

This clone occurred once. The V and J genes are TRBV18 and TRBJ1-3; D remains ambiguous. Trimming cost V 0 bases and J 0 bases, with 9 bases left between them. This CDR3 spans 16 amino acids. Germline-derived CDR1 and CDR2 are KGHSH and LQKENI. Here the CDR3 reads CASSPPSQRSGNTIYF. In nucleotides, the CDR3 is TGTGCCAGCTCACCACCTAGCCAGCGCTCTGGAAACACCATATATTTT.

This clone has a single count. The chain recombines TRBV2 with TRBJ2-3; 9 bases are a match to TRBD2. Trimming at V came to 3 bases and at J to 3 bases, leaving 7 bases not matched to a gene. The CDR3 length is 16 residues. Germline assignment: CDR1 SNHLY and CDR2 FYNNEI. The CDR3 here is CASSDSGRGGTDTQYF. CDR3 coding DNA: TGTGCCAGCAGTGACTCAGGGCGGGGGGGTACAGATACGCAGTATTTT.